This T cell receptor beta chain comes out of a study of blood T cell repertoires in COVID-19. At the level of the study: Collection of acute and convalescent COVID-19 samples took place in the United States, Italy and Spain. T cells, B-cell-depleted T cells, or PBMCs supplied cDNA or gDNA.

Per the study methods: Counts of nucleated cells, estimated from reference gene primer amplification, were obtained. TCRdb keeps only in-frame clones here, not all; method: immunoSEQ multiplex PCR. V, J and clone size are those of that table, while D and trimming were read from the DNA. This repertoire shows around 270,000 clones, approximately 86% found once; its top ten account for roughly 9.8%. Germline V CDR1 and CDR2: LNHDA, SQIVND (reference sequence). CDR3 length: 15 residues. V was pared by 2 bases and J by 6 bases, with 16 bases between. The TCR was taken from a man between 40 and 49 years old who had recovered from COVID-19. The sequenced sample was peripheral blood. This chain links TRBV19 with TRBJ1-1; D perhaps matches TRBD1 (6 bases). The CDR3 here is CASSIQGTVQAEAFF. CDR3 DNA: TGTGCCAGTAGTATACAGGGGACCGTTCAGGCTGAAGCTTTCTTT.